The 30 T cell receptor beta chains reported below all come from one sample, sequenced in a study of T cells after yellow fever vaccination. TCRdb re-derived calls from the 5' RACE reads in MiXCR, one entry per CDR3 protein. The profile shows tens of thousands of distinct CDR3 sequences, around 7% of them singletons. This sample comprised CD8+ T cells sorted from PBMCs, obtained approximately 11 days after the first yellow fever vaccination. These receptors were taken from a man aged 18 to 29 who received the YFV17D yellow fever vaccine.

V usage is TRBV4-1 and J usage is TRBJ2-3; 12 nucleotides agree with TRBD2. Germline V lookup: CDR1 MGHRA, CDR2 YSYEKL. CDR3 length: 17 residues. The ends lost 3 bases at V and 1 base at J; junction bases unmatched: 5. The CDR3 coding sequence is TGCGCCAGCAGCCAGCGACTAGCGGGGGACCGCACAGATACGCAGTATTTT. Translated: CASSQRLAGDRTDTQYF.

This rearrangement joins TRBV7-8 to TRBJ2-3; D unresolved. CDR3 length equals 12 residues. The germline gives CDR1 SGHVS, CDR2 FQNEAQ. Trimming removed 6 bases from V and 9 bases from J, with 13 bases in between. The CDR3 protein is CASRESSETQYF. The CDR3 region has the DNA TGTGCCAGCAGGGAAAGTTCCGAAACGCAGTATTTT.

This clonotype was counted at least ten times. The chain combines TRBV7-9 with TRBJ1-2, with 7 bases identical to TRBD1. The trim removed 5 bases at V and 2 bases at J, leaving 5 bases unmatched. The CDR3 is 14 amino acids. Per the germline V gene, CDR1 is SEHNR and CDR2 is FQNEAQ (reference sequence). The CDR3, as DNA: TGTGCCAGCAGCCTTCCGACAGGGAACTATGGCTACACCTTC. Protein product: CASSLPTGNYGYTF.

The gene calls are TRBV12-3 or TRBV12-4 and TRBJ2-7, with D possibly being TRBD1 or TRBD2 (5 bases each). V shed 8 bases and J shed 4 bases, with 9 bases lying between them. The CDR3 covers 11 residues. The CDR3 protein is CASGTVYEQYF. CDR3 bases: TGTGCCAGCGGGACGGTTTACGAGCAGTACTTC.

In its sample, this clonotype was seen a few times. The chain links TRBV27 to TRBJ2-3; D may be TRBD1 (5 bases). V lost 2 bases and J lost 2, with 8 bases in between. Per the germline V gene, CDR1 is MNHEY and CDR2 is SMNVEV (reference sequence). The CDR3 contains 14 residues. CDR3 in amino acids: CASSLKDITDTQYF. For the CDR3, the DNA is TGTGCCAGCAGTTTAAAGGACATCACAGATACGCAGTATTTT.

In this sample, this clonotype turned up many times. The chain combines TRBV7-6 with TRBJ2-2; 11 bases align to TRBD1. Germline CDR1 SGHVS, CDR2 FNYEAQ. The ends lost 3 bases at V and 3 bases at J; junction bases unmatched: 6. The CDR3 contains 17 residues. The CDR3 DNA is TGTGCCAGCAGCTTGCACCCGGGACAGGGGGACACCGGGGAGCTGTTTTTT. It is translated as CASSLHPGQGDTGELFF.

This clonotype has a count of ten or more. V and J are TRBV5-1 and TRBJ2-7; D gene uncertain. The V gene's germline CDR1 is SGHRS and CDR2 YFSETQ. V was trimmed by 9 bases and J by 0 bases, leaving 16 bases between them. The CDR3 spans 14 residues. The CDR3 region is CATAAAAHSYEQYF. CDR3 nucleotide sequence: TGCGCCACCGCCGCAGCCGCCCACTCCTACGAGCAGTACTTC.

The table lists this clonotype with many counts. This rearrangement joins TRBV5-1 to TRBJ2-7, with D unclear. The CDR3 totals 12 residues. Germline V gene data show CDR1 as SGHRS and CDR2 as YFSETQ. The ends were cut back, 5 bases at V and 6 bases at J, with 12 bases in the middle. CDR3 amino acids: CASRASSGEQYV. For the CDR3, the DNA is TGCGCCAGCAGAGCCTCAAGTGGCGAGCAGTACGTC.

This clonotype was detected only a few times. The chain employs TRBV3-1 and TRBJ2-5; D remains unclear. With 1 base removed from V and 4 bases from J, the gap between germline ends came to 10 bases. Germline values: CDR1 LGHDT, CDR2 YNNKEL (reference sequence). This CDR3 is built from 14 residues. The CDR3 DNA reads as TGTGCCAGCAGCCAAGTTGGGATAGGAGAGACCCAGTACTTC. Translating gives CASSQVGIGETQYF.

This clonotype was seen at least ten times. The chain has TRBV7-6 and TRBJ2-7; a possible D gene is TRBD2 (5 bases). Trimming pared 4 bases from V and 4 bases from J, leaving 17 bases between. Germline V CDR1 and CDR2: SGHVS, FNYEAQ. The CDR3 consists of 15 residues. CDR3 bases: TGTGCCAGCAGCTATGGCCTGGGAGTCGCTTACGAGCAGTACTTC. It specifies CASSYGLGVAYEQYF.

J is TRBJ2-3 and V is TRBV6-1; a possible D gene is TRBD1 (6 bases). V was cut by 6 bases and J by 3 bases, with 10 bases left in between. Germline CDR1 is MNHNS and CDR2 is SASEGT. The CDR3 loop spans 13 amino acids. CDR3 coding DNA: TGTGCCAGCAGCGGTAGGGGGACAGATACGCAGTATTTT. It encodes CASSGRGTDTQYF.

This clonotype appeared many times. The chain links TRBV4-1 to TRBJ1-6; 8 positions match TRBD1. J was trimmed by 9 bases and V by 0 bases; bases with no gene match: 10. From germline, CDR1 is MGHRA and CDR2 YSYEKL. This CDR3 is 17 amino acids long. The CDR3 region has the DNA TGCGCCAGCAGCCAAGAAGGGACAGGCGACGCTCGTTCACCCCTCCACTTT. The encoded protein is CASSQEGTGDARSPLHF.

In its sample, this clonotype was seen a few times. This sequence joins TRBV9 and TRBJ2-3; D not resolved. Germline V gene sequence: CDR1 SGDLS, CDR2 YYNGEE. This CDR3 has 16 residues. The V gene lost 0 bases and the J gene lost 1 base, with 12 bases spanning the gap. The CDR3 DNA reads as TGTGCCAGCAGCGTAGATGGGTCCTTTGGCACAGATACGCAGTATTTT. Translated: CASSVDGSFGTDTQYF.

V usage is TRBV7-2 and J usage is TRBJ2-7; unclear D gene. This CDR3 has 12 residues. Germline V lookup: CDR1 SGHTA, CDR2 FQGNSA. Trimming took off 4 bases at V and 2 bases at J, with 6 bases between the two ends. The CDR3 here is CASSSPAYEQYF. In nucleotides, the CDR3 is TGTGCCAGCAGCTCACCGGCCTACGAGCAGTACTTC.

This clonotype has at least ten counts. The chain has TRBV20-1 and TRBJ2-1; 7 positions agree with TRBD2. The germline V gene encodes CDR1 DFQATT and CDR2 SNEGSKA (reference sequence). The CDR3 is 12 amino acids. The V segment lost 2 bases and the J segment 6 bases; nucleotides outside the gene matches: 1. The CDR3, as DNA: TGCAGTGCTAGACCGGGGGGCAATGAGCAGTTCTTC. This translates into CSARPGGNEQFF.

The V and J genes are TRBV12-3 or TRBV12-4 and TRBJ1-5; a weak D match, TRBD1 (5 bases). V gave up 3 bases and J gave up 3 bases, with 9 bases separating them. CDR3 size: 14 residues. In DNA, the CDR3 is TGTGCCAGCAGTTTGGGGCTCAACAATCAGCCCCAGCATTTT. This encodes CASSLGLNNQPQHF.

This clonotype was counted ten times or more. J is TRBJ1-2 and V is TRBV20-1; 10 bases fit TRBD1. Germline CDR1 reads DFQATT; CDR2 reads SNEGSKA (reference sequence). Trimming at V came to 5 bases and at J to 7 bases, leaving 4 bases not matched to a gene. The CDR3 is made up of 12 amino acids. Here the CDR3 reads CSALTGGFGYTF. The CDR3 nucleotides read TGCAGTGCTTTGACAGGGGGCTTTGGCTACACCTTC.

This clonotype came up many times. The rearrangement uses TRBV12-3 or TRBV12-4 and TRBJ2-4; 7 bases line up with TRBD1. The junction had 6 bases not matched to a gene; V was cut back by 4 bases and J by 0 bases. The CDR3 runs to 16 residues. CDR3 residues: CASSSLTGVAKNIQYF. Written as DNA, the CDR3 is TGTGCCAGCAGTTCCCTTACAGGGGTAGCCAAAAACATTCAGTACTTC.

This clonotype was seen at least ten times. This chain uses TRBV6-2 or TRBV6-3 with TRBJ2-1; D is undetermined. The CDR3 extends over 16 amino acids. Germline V CDR1 and CDR2: MNHEY, SVGEGT. Trimming removed 5 bases at V and 1 base at J, with 15 bases between. CDR3 bases: TGTGCCAGCAGTAACCGAGGACCGCCTTCCTACAATGAGCAGTTCTTC. Its translation: CASSNRGPPSYNEQFF.

The J gene is TRBJ2-6, the V gene TRBV24-1; D gene ambiguous. V lost 1 base and J 0 bases, leaving 9 bases between the germline ends. From germline, CDR1 is KGHDR and CDR2 SFDVKD. This CDR3 contains 17 residues. CDR3 DNA: TGTGCCACCAGTGATTTTGTGACCCTCTCTGGGGCCAACGTCCTGACTTTC. The encoded protein is CATSDFVTLSGANVLTF.

At least ten counts were recorded for this clonotype. The chain couples TRBV2 to TRBJ1-1; unclear D gene. V lost 6 bases to trimming and J lost 4 bases, with 3 bases between them. CDR1 and CDR2 (germline): SNHLY, FYNNEI. This CDR3 comprises 10 residues. The CDR3 protein is CASRGTEAFF. CDR3 bases: TGTGCCAGCAGGGGCACTGAAGCTTTCTTT.

This clonotype was picked up many times. The chain joins TRBV4-1 to TRBJ2-5, with D possibly matching TRBD1 (5 bases). CDR1 is MGHRA, CDR2 YSYEKL, per germline. V lost 2 bases and J lost 4, with 5 bases in between. The CDR3 runs 12 residues. The CDR3 DNA reads as TGCGCCAGCAGCCAAAGGGGAGAGACCCAGTACTTC. Amino acid sequence: CASSQRGETQYF.

J is TRBJ2-1 and V is TRBV27, with 9 bases identical to TRBD1. The trim removed 7 bases at V and 7 bases at J, leaving 8 bases unmatched. The CDR3 covers 14 residues. CDR1 and CDR2 (germline): MNHEY, SMNVEV (reference sequence). CDR3 bases: TGTGCCAGCACTACAACAGGGGGCACGAATGAGCAGTTCTTC. As protein: CASTTTGGTNEQFF.

On this clonotype: This may stem from a read error, because a much larger clone lies one nucleotide away. This chain uses TRBV28 with TRBJ2-3; no reliable D call. CDR1 is MDHEN, CDR2 SYDVKM, per germline. The CDR3 loop spans 12 amino acids. V dropped 6 bases and J dropped 6 bases, with 10 bases sitting between them. The CDR3 bases are TGTGCCAGCAGAGACTTTGACGATACGCAGTATTTT. It codes for CASRDFDDTQYF.

J is TRBJ2-1 and V is TRBV12-3 or TRBV12-4; D could derive from TRBD1 or TRBD2 (5 bases each). This CDR3 is 12 amino acids long. V lost 3 bases, J lost 10 bases, and 10 bases lay in between. The CDR3: CASSFGDVEQFF. The CDR3 DNA reads as TGTGCCAGCAGTTTTGGGGACGTAGAGCAGTTCTTC.

In its sample, this clonotype was seen many times. CDR3 sequence reads: CASSYEDTYYGYTF. The CDR3 bases are TGTGCCAGCAGTTACGAGGACACTTACTATGGCTACACCTTC. This chain joins TRBV6-2 or TRBV6-3 and TRBJ1-2, with D perhaps matching TRBD1 (5 bases). The CDR3 extends over 14 amino acids. Germline CDR1 reads MNHEY; CDR2 reads SVGEGT. V lost 2 bases, J lost 3 bases, and 10 bases lay in between.

This clonotype came up many times. This chain uses TRBV29-1 with TRBJ2-7; 9 bases align to TRBD1. Trimming removed 6 bases from V and 1 base from J; junction bases left unmatched: 7. The CDR3 is 14 amino acids. Germline CDR1 reads SQVTM; CDR2 reads ANQGSEA. The CDR3 is CSVRTGTGSYEQYF. The CDR3 bases are TGCAGCGTCCGTACCGGGACAGGGTCCTACGAGCAGTACTTC.

The chain couples TRBV25-1 to TRBJ1-1, with D perhaps matching TRBD1 (6 bases). The V gene's germline CDR1 is MGHDK and CDR2 SYGVNS. The CDR3 runs to 17 residues. V was pared by 5 bases and J by 1 base, with 20 bases between. The chain's CDR3 is CASSSRRYGQKNTEAFF. DNA of the CDR3: TGTGCCAGCAGTTCCCGGCGGTATGGACAGAAGAACACTGAAGCTTTCTTT.

This clonotype showed up just a few times. The rearrangement joins TRBV7-9 to TRBJ1-6; no clear D gene. The germline V gene has CDR1 SEHNR and CDR2 FQNEAQ (reference sequence). This CDR3 has 15 amino acids. Trimming pared 4 bases from V and 9 bases from J, leaving 16 bases between. The CDR3, as DNA: TGTGCCAGCAGCTCGAAGCGGACGAAACGTTCACCCCTCCACTTT. Translation: CASSSKRTKRSPLHF.

The chain joins TRBV7-9 to TRBJ1-3; D call uncertain. The V gene's germline CDR1 is SEHNR and CDR2 FQNEAQ (reference sequence). Trimming took off 1 base at V and 1 base at J, with 5 bases between the two ends. The CDR3 has 14 amino acids. This CDR3 reads CASSLVGSGNTIYF. Here the CDR3 DNA reads TGTGCCAGCAGCTTAGTTGGGTCTGGAAACACCATATATTTT.